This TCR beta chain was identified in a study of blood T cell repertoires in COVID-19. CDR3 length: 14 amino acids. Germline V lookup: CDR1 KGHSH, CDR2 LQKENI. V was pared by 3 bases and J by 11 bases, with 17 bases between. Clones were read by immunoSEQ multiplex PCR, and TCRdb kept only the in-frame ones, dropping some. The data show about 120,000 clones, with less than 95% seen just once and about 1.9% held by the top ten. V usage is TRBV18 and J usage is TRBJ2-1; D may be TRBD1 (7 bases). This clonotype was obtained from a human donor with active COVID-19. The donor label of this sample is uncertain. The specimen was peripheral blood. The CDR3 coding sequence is TGTGCCAGCTCACCGCAGGGGGGCCGGGAGAAGCAGTTCTTC. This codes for CASSPQGGREKQFF.